Each of the 30 T cell receptor beta chains below was sequenced from the same sample in a study of blood T cell repertoires in COVID-19. Here immunoSEQ multiplex PCR was the method, and the copy in TCRdb shows in-frame clones only, minus some. This sample carries 120,000 or so clones, about 90% of them seen once, and the ten largest clones take 7.9%. The source material was peripheral blood. Every receptor here comes from a man in his 70s who had recovered from COVID-19.

The rearrangement joins TRBV30 to TRBJ2-5, with D tentatively TRBD2 (5 bases). V was cut by 0 bases and J by 5 bases, with 16 bases left in between. Per germline, CDR1 GTSNPN and CDR2 SVGIG (reference sequence). The CDR3 sequence is 15 residues long. For the CDR3, the DNA is TGTGCCTGGAGTGTACGGGAACAGTCTGTCGAGACCCAGTACTTC. This gives the protein CAWSVREQSVETQYF.

CDR3 loop: CASRLTGTNEKLFF. CDR3 DNA: TGTGCCAGCAGATTGACAGGCACTAATGAAAAACTGTTTTTT. V and J are TRBV2 and TRBJ1-4, with a weak D call TRBD1 (6 bases). V lost 6 bases to trimming and J lost 2 bases, with 10 bases between them. Per germline, CDR1 SNHLY and CDR2 FYNNEI. CDR3 length: 14 amino acids.

V usage is TRBV7-8 and J usage is TRBJ2-7; 11 bases agree with TRBD1. This CDR3 has 12 residues. Germline V lookup: CDR1 SGHVS, CDR2 FQNEAQ. The J segment lost 12 bases and the V segment lost 3 bases, leaving 4 bases of the junction unmatched. The CDR3 sequence is CASSLDRGPRYF. The CDR3 DNA reads as TGTGCCAGCAGCTTGGACAGGGGGCCTCGGTACTTC. Filled out from reference TRBV7-8 and TRBJ2-7, the complete variable domain reads GAGVSQSPRYKVAKRGQDVALRCDPISGHVSLFWYQQALGQGPEFLTYFQNEAQLDKSGLPSDRFFAERPEGSVSTLKIQRTQQEDSAVYLCASSLDRGPRYFGPGTRLTVT.

The gene calls are TRBV4-2 and TRBJ2-3; 8 bases line up with TRBD2. The germline V gene encodes CDR1 LGHNA and CDR2 YNFKEQ. CDR3 length equals 20 residues. The V segment lost 5 bases and the J segment 0 bases; nucleotides outside the gene matches: 19. The CDR3 nucleotides are TGTGCCAGCAGCTTCGGGGGGGCGGGAGATCTAATCAAAAGCACAGATACGCAGTATTTT. This sequence encodes CASSFGGAGDLIKSTDTQYF.

This chain connects TRBV7-2 to TRBJ2-7; D might be TRBD1 (7 bases). V gave up 5 bases and J gave up 4 bases, with 15 bases separating them. Germline V gene lookup returns CDR1 SGHTA and CDR2 FQGNSA. The CDR3 runs 14 residues. Written as DNA, the CDR3 is TGTGCCAGCAGCCAAAGTTCAGGGGGGTACGAGCAGTACTTC. The encoded protein is CASSQSSGGYEQYF.

The chain has TRBV7-9 and TRBJ2-7; no firm D call. Per the germline V gene, CDR1 is SEHNR and CDR2 is FQNEAQ (reference sequence). The CDR3 totals 8 residues. Trimming took 10 bases from V and 6 from J, leaving 4 bases between them. The CDR3 nucleotides are TGTGCCACCTCCGAGCAGTACTTC. This codes for CATSEQYF.

This clone was detected only a few times. This chain joins TRBV5-1 and TRBJ1-1, with D perhaps matching TRBD1 (6 bases). Germline CDR1 SGHRS, CDR2 YFSETQ. The CDR3 has 14 residues. The V end lost 6 bases, the J end lost 3 bases, and 15 bases lay between the germline ends. This chain's CDR3 is CASKIPRQDTEAFF. The CDR3 DNA sequence: TGCGCCAGCAAGATCCCACGACAGGACACTGAAGCTTTCTTT.

This chain joins TRBV4-3 and TRBJ1-2, with D perhaps matching TRBD1 (6 bases). This CDR3 is built from 13 residues. CDR1 and CDR2 from the germline V gene are LGHNA and YSLEER. V lost 3 bases, J lost 4 bases, and 9 bases lay in between. The CDR3 DNA sequence: TGCGCCAGCAGCCAGGGACACGGCTATGGCTACACCTTC. It encodes CASSQGHGYGYTF.

This rearrangement joins TRBV29-1 to TRBJ2-7, with 13 bases identical to TRBD2. Germline V CDR1 and CDR2: SQVTM, ANQGSEA. The J segment lost 2 bases and the V segment lost 3 bases, leaving 1 base of the junction unmatched. The CDR3 runs 14 residues. CDR3 residues: CSVEGLAGTYEQYF. The CDR3 coding sequence is TGCAGCGTTGAGGGACTAGCGGGGACCTACGAGCAGTACTTC.

J is TRBJ1-5 and V is TRBV28, with D possibly matching TRBD1 (5 bases). Germline lookup yields CDR1 MDHEN and CDR2 SYDVKM. The CDR3 length is 17 residues. The V end was cut by 5 bases, the J end by 0 bases, with 17 bases between. The CDR3 loop is CASSPGGGFYSNQPQHF. CDR3 coding DNA: TGTGCCAGCAGTCCCGGCGGGGGGTTTTATAGCAATCAGCCCCAGCATTTT. Variable domain in full (rest from reference TRBV28 and TRBJ1-5): DVKVTQSSRYLVKRTGEKVFLECVQDMDHENMFWYRQDPGLGLRLIYFSYDVKMKEKGDIPEGYSVSREKKERFSLILESASTNQTSMYLCASSPGGGFYSNQPQHFGDGTRLSIL.

In its sample, this clone was seen a few times. The rearrangement links TRBV6-6 to TRBJ1-2, with D perhaps TRBD1 (6 bases). From germline, CDR1 is MNHNY and CDR2 SVGAGI (reference sequence). The CDR3 spans 14 residues. V was cut by 6 bases and J by 4 bases, with 15 bases left in between. CDR3 residues: CASSLGQGGYGYTF. CDR3 bases: TGTGCCAGCAGCCTGGGACAAGGGGGCTATGGCTACACCTTC.

The chain combines TRBV6-4 with TRBJ2-1, with 10 bases matching TRBD2. This CDR3 comprises 14 residues. Germline CDR1 and CDR2: MRHNA and SNTAGT. After removal of 7 bases from V and 7 bases from J, the junction contained 7 bases not matched to a gene. CDR3 region: CASITTSGINEQFF. The CDR3 DNA sequence: TGTGCCAGCATTACCACTAGCGGGATAAATGAGCAGTTCTTC.

This clone occurred many times. The V gene is TRBV7-8, the J gene TRBJ2-7; the match to TRBD1 covers 9 bases. This CDR3 is built from 15 residues. The germline V gene encodes CDR1 SGHVS and CDR2 FQNEAQ. V was clipped by 3 bases and J by 5 bases; unmatched bases: 8. The CDR3 nucleotides are TGTGCCAGCAGCTTGAGCGGGACAGGGAACCACGAGCAGTACTTC. This codes for CASSLSGTGNHEQYF.

J is TRBJ1-1 and V is TRBV12-3 or TRBV12-4; D is possibly TRBD1 (5 bases). The CDR3 runs 13 residues. Trimming removed 6 bases from V and 1 base from J, with 9 bases in between. This CDR3 is CASRQDRNTEAFF. Here the CDR3 DNA reads TGTGCCAGCAGACAAGACAGGAACACTGAAGCTTTCTTT.

The chain is built from TRBV7-3 and TRBJ2-1, with TRBD2 matching 7 bases. Per germline, CDR1 SGHTA and CDR2 FQGTGA. The junction had 5 bases not matched to a gene; V was cut back by 5 bases and J by 1 base. CDR3 length: 15 residues. CDR3 in amino acids: CASSPTSLSYNEQFF. DNA for the CDR3: TGTGCCAGCAGCCCGACTAGCTTGTCCTACAATGAGCAGTTCTTC.

The rearrangement links TRBV4-1 to TRBJ1-1; D is uncertain. Deletions cut 2 bases from V and 5 bases from J, with 18 bases between. CDR3 length equals 16 residues. Germline V lookup: CDR1 MGHRA, CDR2 YSYEKL. CDR3 protein: CASSQRPDAAETEAFF. CDR3 sequence (DNA): TGCGCCAGCAGCCAACGCCCCGACGCGGCGGAAACTGAAGCTTTCTTT.

The CDR3 DNA is TGTGCCAGCAGTGATCGGACTCCCAATCAGCCCCAGCATTTT. Translating gives CASSDRTPNQPQHF. This rearrangement joins TRBV2 to TRBJ1-5; D gene uncertain. Per the germline V gene, CDR1 is SNHLY and CDR2 is FYNNEI. The CDR3 is 14 amino acids. Between the trimmed V and J ends, which lost 3 bases and 3 bases, there was a span of 9 bases. The variable domain in full, with the rest retrieved from reference TRBV2 and TRBJ1-5, is EPEVTQTPSHQVTQMGQEVILRCVPISNHLYFYWYRQILGQKVEFLVSFYNNEISEKSEIFDDQFSVERPDGSNFTLKIRSTKLEDSAMYFCASSDRTPNQPQHFGDGTRLSIL.

This clone was counted a single time. This sequence joins TRBV7-8 and TRBJ2-5; 9 bases are a match to TRBD2. V shed 5 bases and J 2 bases; nucleotides not matched to a gene: 12. There are 17 residues in the CDR3. Germline loops: CDR1 SGHVS, CDR2 FQNEAQ. The CDR3 loop is CASSIKSGLANQETQYF. The CDR3 nucleotides read TGTGCCAGCAGCATCAAAAGTGGACTAGCGAATCAAGAGACCCAGTACTTC.

The rearrangement uses TRBV29-1 and TRBJ2-7; 8 nucleotides match TRBD2. The CDR3 sequence is 14 residues long. CDR1 and CDR2 (germline): SQVTM, ANQGSEA. J gave up 5 bases and V 8 bases, and 14 bases lay outside the gene matches. The CDR3 is CSPIAGRLIHEQYF. CDR3 DNA: TGCAGCCCCATAGCGGGGAGATTAATCCACGAGCAGTACTTC.

The rearrangement links TRBV7-9 to TRBJ1-1, with 7 bases identical to TRBD1. From germline, CDR1 is SEHNR and CDR2 FQNEAQ (reference sequence). CDR3 size: 13 residues. V trimming: 3 bases; J trimming: 11 bases; junction bases outside the gene matches: 9. CDR3 DNA sequence: TGTGCCAGCAGCTTCTCCGGGACAGATTTTGCTTTCTTT. Protein sequence: CASSFSGTDFAFF.

V and J are TRBV5-6 and TRBJ1-4, with a possible D match to TRBD1 (6 bases). V lost 4 bases to trimming and J lost 4 bases, with 11 bases between them. The CDR3 has 14 amino acids. CDR1 is SGHDT and CDR2 is YYEEEE in the germline V gene. The CDR3 region has the DNA TGTGCCAGCAGCCGGACAGTTAATAATGAAAAACTGTTTTTT. Translation: CASSRTVNNEKLFF.

The V and J genes are TRBV6-6 and TRBJ1-2, with 11 nucleotides matching TRBD1. The CDR3 extends over 15 amino acids. The V gene's germline CDR1 is MNHNY and CDR2 SVGAGI (reference sequence). With V trimmed by 9 bases and J by 0 bases, 6 bases remained unmatched. The CDR3 nucleotides are TGTGCCAGTTCGGGACAGGGGGTGGCTAACTATGGCTACACCTTC. Translation gives CASSGQGVANYGYTF.

The chain combines TRBV30 with TRBJ1-4; tentatively, D is TRBD1 (6 bases). CDR1 and CDR2 (germline): GTSNPN, SVGIG (reference sequence). The V gene lost 0 bases and the J gene lost 3 bases, with 11 bases spanning the gap. CDR3 length equals 15 residues. The CDR3 coding sequence is TGTGCCTGGAGTGTACCTTGGGGGCCTAATGAAAAACTGTTTTTT. This codes for CAWSVPWGPNEKLFF.

V and J are TRBV7-2 and TRBJ1-3; no reliable D call. CDR3 length: 16 residues. Germline V lookup: CDR1 SGHTA, CDR2 FQGNSA. With 2 bases removed from V and 0 bases from J, the gap between germline ends came to 11 bases. CDR3 region: CASSLRYPGSGNTIYF. The DNA for the CDR3 is TGTGCCAGCAGCTTACGGTATCCGGGCTCTGGAAACACCATATATTTT.

The rearrangement uses TRBV6-5 and TRBJ2-1; the D gene is possibly TRBD2 (6 bases). The germline V gene encodes CDR1 MNHEY and CDR2 SVGAGI. The CDR3 is made up of 14 amino acids. V lost 0 bases and J lost 6, with 9 bases in between. This CDR3 is CASSYSEGLNEQFF. The CDR3 coding sequence is TGTGCCAGCAGTTACTCGGAGGGTCTCAATGAGCAGTTCTTC.

This clone occurred once. The chain employs TRBV19 and TRBJ1-6, with a tentative D call TRBD1 (5 bases). V lost 11 bases to trimming and J lost 9 bases, with 17 bases between them. Per the germline V gene, CDR1 is LNHDA and CDR2 is SQIVND (reference sequence). This CDR3 contains 13 residues. DNA for the CDR3: TGTGCCGGCGGGACGGACGGACTTTCACCCCTCCACTTT. Encoded protein: CAGGTDGLSPLHF.

The chain links TRBV29-1 to TRBJ2-7; a weak D match, TRBD2 (5 bases). Trimming removed 4 bases from V and 6 bases from J, with 19 bases in between. Per the germline V gene, CDR1 is SQVTM and CDR2 is ANQGSEA. The CDR3 runs to 14 residues. CDR3 amino acids: CSVGKAGDGGEQYF. DNA of the CDR3: TGCAGCGTTGGTAAGGCCGGCGACGGAGGCGAGCAGTACTTC.

The CDR3 loop is CASSPQGGLEYGYTF. In DNA form, the CDR3 reads TGTGCCAGCAGCCCTCAGGGGGGCTTAGAATATGGCTACACCTTC. V gene TRBV27 combines with J gene TRBJ1-2; 7 bases match TRBD1. This CDR3 region has 15 residues. Germline values: CDR1 MNHEY, CDR2 SMNVEV (reference sequence). Losses at the gene ends were 6 bases for V and 5 bases for J; bases not matched to a gene: 12.

The chain recombines TRBV11-1 with TRBJ2-6; TRBD2 is a possible D gene (5 bases). The germline CDR1 and CDR2 sequences are SGHAT and FQDESV (reference sequence). V lost 8 bases, J lost 0 bases, and 11 bases lay in between. The CDR3 consists of 15 residues. CDR3 protein: CASGLSGSGANVLTF. The CDR3 coding sequence is TGTGCCAGCGGTTTAAGCGGCTCTGGGGCCAACGTCCTGACTTTC.

The chain uses TRBV28 and TRBJ1-1; D is unclear. The CDR3 is made up of 12 amino acids. Between the trimmed V and J ends, which lost 5 bases and 7 bases, there was a span of 11 bases. The germline V gene encodes CDR1 MDHEN and CDR2 SYDVKM. In DNA, the CDR3 is TGTGCCAGCAGTCCACCGGGAAATGAAGCTTTCTTT. Protein product: CASSPPGNEAFF.